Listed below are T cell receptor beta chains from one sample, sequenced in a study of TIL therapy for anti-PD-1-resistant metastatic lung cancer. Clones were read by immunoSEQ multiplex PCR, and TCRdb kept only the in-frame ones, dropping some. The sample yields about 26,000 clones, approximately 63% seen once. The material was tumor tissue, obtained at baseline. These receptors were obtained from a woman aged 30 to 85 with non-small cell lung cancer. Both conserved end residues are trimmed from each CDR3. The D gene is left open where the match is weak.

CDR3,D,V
SVTVGSGTGELF,-,TRBV29-1
ASSPGFGTEAF,-,TRBV6-6
ASSQDRASRTQY,-,TRBV5-6
ASIGGVSYGYT,-,TRBV19
ASNRGQGLSEQY,TRBD1,TRBV6-1
SVETGTGVNTEAF,TRBD1,TRBV29-1
ASSQESSGLSDTQY,TRBD2,TRBV14
ASSLFTGADTQY,-,TRBV11-3
ASSEAVGTEAF,-,TRBV10-1
AISESITAASYEQY,-,TRBV10-3
ASSPLVATGRQETQY,-,TRBV18
ASSQGFGGGGFRVLDTEAF,-,TRBV4-2
ASSAANTIY,-,TRBV5-6
ASSEEGQYTEAF,TRBD1,TRBV6-1
ASSPQGSRETQY,-,TRBV18
ASSNMGSSYEQY,-,TRBV18
AWSVGGTGNTIY,-,TRBV30
ASSYRRERVGELF,TRBD2,TRBV6-5
SVAVAASGRPGELF,TRBD2,TRBV29-1
ASSLAGVGGETQY,-,TRBV5-6
AWSPTGVGAYGYT,TRBD1,TRBV30
ASSPGTTSAEQY,TRBD2,TRBV7-9